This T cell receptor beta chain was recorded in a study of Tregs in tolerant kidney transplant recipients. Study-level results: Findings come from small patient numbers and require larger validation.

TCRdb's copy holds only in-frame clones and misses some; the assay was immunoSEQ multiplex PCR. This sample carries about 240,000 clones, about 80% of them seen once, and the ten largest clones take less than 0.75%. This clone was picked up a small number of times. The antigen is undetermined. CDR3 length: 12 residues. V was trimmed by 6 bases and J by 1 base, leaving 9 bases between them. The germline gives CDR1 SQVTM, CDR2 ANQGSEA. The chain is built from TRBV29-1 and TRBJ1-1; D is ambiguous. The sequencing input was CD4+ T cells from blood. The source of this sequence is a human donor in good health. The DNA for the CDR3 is TGCAGCGTGAAAGAAGGGAACACTGAAGCTTTCTTT. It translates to CSVKEGNTEAFF.